Detailed here is one T cell receptor (beta chain). These data are taken from a study of blood T cells in healthy people across ages. Germline V gene lookup returns CDR1 MDHEN and CDR2 SYDVKM. The length of the CDR3 is 15 residues. The germline V and J ends were trimmed by 6 bases and 1 base, with 16 bases remaining between them. The authors ran a second PCR of about 6 to 11 cycles using a sample-barcoded 5' primer and a J-beta primer mix. One entry per CDR3 protein, called by TCRdb with MiXCR from the 5' RACE reads. The sample lists hundreds of thousands of distinct CDR3 sequences, roughly 25% occurring once. The same specimen was also included in a second study, on T cells of mothers and their children.

The chain recombines TRBV28 with TRBJ2-7; perhaps TRBD2 as D (6 bases). The clonotype was recovered from a boy aged 10-17 years in good health. Input material: blood. CDR3 sequence reads: CASSSGGTQSYEQYF. The CDR3 DNA is TGTGCCAGCAGCTCGGGCGGGACCCAATCCTACGAGCAGTACTTC.